The clone carrying this T cell receptor (beta chain) was counted between two and nine times. The source of the sample is a study of Graves' ophthalmopathy and Graves' hyperthyroidism. The sequenced template was RNA, covering the TCR beta CDR3 region. HTBI-primed first-round RT-PCR preceded second-round multiplex PCR. TCRdb redid the calling of the multiplex PCR reads with MiXCR, one entry per CDR3 protein. The sample has fewer than 650,000 distinct CDR3 sequences; about 20% are singletons. Participants with hyperthyroidism, aged 18 to 65, were newly diagnosed with under 2 months' duration. This receptor was taken from a woman under 30 with stable Graves' hyperthyroidism. Some clones in this sample may be carry-over from other donors' samples. Input material: peripheral blood.

The CDR3 loop is CASSGGSETQYF. The CDR3 DNA reads TGCGCCAGCAGCGGAGGCTCGGAGACCCAGTACTTC. J is TRBJ2-5 and V is TRBV5-1, with a tentative D call TRBD2 (5 bases). Looked up from germline, CDR1 is SGHRS and CDR2 is YFSETQ. The germline V and J ends were trimmed by 4 bases and 5 bases, with 9 bases remaining between them. CDR3 length: 12 residues.